The 32 T cell receptor beta chains below were found in one sample sequenced in a study of identical twins' blood T cells (dated by TCRdb to the early 2010s). Libraries were built with 5' RACE. TCRdb lists the instrument as Illumina Genome Analyzer IIx. TCRdb applied fastp at Q25 and MiXCR to the public reads, then kept only in-frame beta chains. Rows are combined by CDR3 protein, so each entry shows the most common genes and DNA. The sample contains hundreds of thousands of distinct CDR3 sequences, 25% to 35% of them found a single time. About 6% of the sample rests with the top ten. Input material: PBMCs. Receptors were obtained from a woman aged 18-50 years in good health.

Concerning this clonotype: This could be a read error, since a much larger clone is one nucleotide away. The CDR3 protein is CSARDRGYTF. CDR3 in DNA: TGCAGTGCTAGAGATCGGGGCTACACCTTC. V and J are TRBV20-1 and TRBJ1-2; D gene ambiguous. The CDR3 loop spans 10 amino acids. V gave up 0 bases and J gave up 8 bases, with 4 bases separating them. Germline CDR1 and CDR2: DFQATT and SNEGSKA (reference sequence).

This clonotype was recorded at least ten times. The V and J genes are TRBV6-6 and TRBJ1-2, with a weak D call TRBD1 (6 bases). The V end was cut by 6 bases, the J end by 0 bases, with 11 bases between. The CDR3 consists of 14 residues. Germline CDR1 and CDR2: MNHNY and SVGAGI (reference sequence). As DNA, the CDR3 is TGTGCCAGCAGAAGGGACATAACTAACTATGGCTACACCTTC. It codes for CASRRDITNYGYTF.

A few counts support this clonotype. The chain carries TRBV20-1 and TRBJ2-3; D is possibly TRBD2 (6 bases). Trimming shortened V by 3 bases and J by 5 bases, and 18 bases separated the two germline ends. Germline lookup yields CDR1 DFQATT and CDR2 SNEGSKA (reference sequence). This CDR3 is 15 amino acids long. Here the CDR3 reads CSARIRLDPLDTQYF. The CDR3 DNA follows: TGCAGTGCTAGGATCCGACTAGATCCTTTAGATACGCAGTATTTT.

This clonotype has more than one count but fewer than ten. The chain recombines TRBV3-1 with TRBJ2-6, with TRBD2 identical over 7 bases. The CDR3 has 18 amino acids. The V segment lost 3 bases and the J segment 0 bases; nucleotides outside the gene matches: 8. Germline CDR1 LGHDT, CDR2 YNNKEL (reference sequence). As DNA, the CDR3 is TGTGCCAGCAGCCAGGACGCTAGCGGAATCTCTGGGGCCAACGTCCTGACTTTC. Its protein product is CASSQDASGISGANVLTF.

This clonotype was detected ten times or more. This chain connects TRBV2 to TRBJ2-1, with a weak D call TRBD1 (6 bases). Trimming removed 4 bases from V and 4 bases from J, with 14 bases in between. CDR3 length: 15 amino acids. In germline, CDR1 is SNHLY, CDR2 FYNNEI. The CDR3 protein is CASSAGTPSYNEQFF. CDR3 DNA sequence: TGTGCCAGCAGTGCCGGGACACCTTCTTACAATGAGCAGTTCTTC. The complete variable domain, with remaining parts taken from reference TRBV2 and TRBJ2-1, reads EPEVTQTPSHQVTQMGQEVILRCVPISNHLYFYWYRQILGQKVEFLVSFYNNEISEKSEIFDDQFSVERPDGSNFTLKIRSTKLEDSAMYFCASSAGTPSYNEQFFGPGTRLTVL.

This chain links TRBV20-1 with TRBJ2-7, with a possible D match to TRBD1 (6 bases). Germline V CDR1 and CDR2: DFQATT, SNEGSKA (reference sequence). This CDR3 has 12 residues. With 6 bases removed from V and 1 base from J, the gap between germline ends came to 10 bases. CDR3 sequence reads: CSANGQSYEQYF. CDR3 sequence (DNA): TGCAGTGCCAACGGACAGTCCTACGAGCAGTACTTC.

This clonotype was recorded a few times. The rearrangement joins TRBV13 to TRBJ2-1; tentatively, D is TRBD2 (5 bases). This CDR3 contains 12 residues. From germline, CDR1 is PRHDT and CDR2 FYEKMQ (reference sequence). V lost 3 bases, J lost 10 bases, and 10 bases lay in between. The CDR3 reads CASSFEADEQFF. The CDR3 DNA reads TGTGCCAGCAGCTTCGAAGCGGACGAGCAGTTCTTC.

The sample holds a few counts of this clonotype. The chain is built from TRBV4-1 and TRBJ1-1; D unresolved. The CDR3 is 17 amino acids. Germline V gene lookup returns CDR1 MGHRA and CDR2 YSYEKL. V lost 0 bases and J 4 bases, leaving 18 bases between the germline ends. The CDR3 here is CASSQDRRMGSGTEAFF. The CDR3 bases are TGCGCCAGCAGCCAAGATCGGAGGATGGGATCGGGCACTGAAGCTTTCTTT.

This clonotype was detected a few times. The junction departs from germline at one end; a sequencing error may be responsible. V gene TRBV6-2 or TRBV6-3 combines with J gene TRBJ2-1; D uncertain. Germline V gives CDR1 MNHEY, CDR2 SVGEGT. The CDR3 runs to 15 residues. The CDR3 region is CAGSYGPSSYNEQFF. DNA of the CDR3: TGTGCCGGCAGTTACGGGCCAAGCTCCTACAATGAGCAGTTCTTC.

The rearrangement joins TRBV6-1 to TRBJ2-1; unclear D gene. Trimming took off 11 bases at V and 9 bases at J, with 5 bases between the two ends. Germline V CDR1 and CDR2: MNHNS, SASEGT. This CDR3 is 8 amino acids long. The CDR3 bases are TGTGCCTTGGGTGAGCAGTTCTTC. Translation gives CALGEQFF.

DNA of the CDR3: TGTGCCAGCAGCCCCTTACAGGACCCGAGGGCTTTCTTT. This translates into CASSPLQDPRAFF. The chain joins TRBV11-2 to TRBJ1-1; maybe TRBD1 (5 bases). Germline assignment: CDR1 SGHAT and CDR2 FQNNGV. V dropped 5 bases and J dropped 11 bases, with 18 bases sitting between them. The CDR3 extends over 13 amino acids.

This clonotype came up many times. The V call is TRBV5-1, the J call TRBJ1-4, with a tentative D call TRBD1 (6 bases). Germline assignment: CDR1 SGHRS and CDR2 YFSETQ. The CDR3 is 14 amino acids. V gave up 2 bases and J gave up 6 bases, with 11 bases separating them. As DNA, the CDR3 is TGCGCCAGCAGCTTATGGGGGCACGATGAAAAACTGTTTTTT. It encodes CASSLWGHDEKLFF.

The CDR3 DNA reads as TGCGCCAGCACCCCCCCAGGGAGGGGTGAAGCTTTCTTT. Translating gives CASTPPGRGEAFF. V is TRBV5-1 and J is TRBJ1-1; the D gene is possibly TRBD1 (5 bases). The CDR3 consists of 13 residues. Germline V lookup: CDR1 SGHRS, CDR2 YFSETQ. V was pared by 6 bases and J by 7 bases, with 16 bases between.

The CDR3 DNA reads as TGCAGTGCTAGAGCGGACAGCCTATACAATGAGCAGTTCTTC. Amino acids: CSARADSLYNEQFF. This chain uses TRBV20-1 with TRBJ2-1; D possibly corresponds to TRBD1 (6 bases). Trimming removed 1 base from V and 4 bases from J, with 11 bases in between. Germline CDR1 DFQATT, CDR2 SNEGSKA (reference sequence). This CDR3 is built from 14 residues.

This clonotype was observed a few times. This chain links TRBV10-3 with TRBJ2-5, with D perhaps TRBD1 (5 bases). CDR3 length: 13 residues. Between the trimmed V and J ends, which lost 3 bases and 5 bases, there was a span of 10 bases. Germline CDR1 ENHRY, CDR2 SYGVKD. In DNA, the CDR3 is TGTGCCATCAGTGACTCAGGGTACGAGACCCAGTACTTC. Translating it yields CAISDSGYETQYF.

The CDR3 DNA is TGCAGTGCTAGAGAGATTCAGGGATACACTGAAGCTTTCTTT. Protein: CSAREIQGYTEAFF. The chain couples TRBV20-1 to TRBJ1-1, with D possibly being TRBD1 (5 bases). Trimming removed 0 bases from V and 3 bases from J, with 11 bases in between. The CDR3 covers 14 residues. The germline V gene has CDR1 DFQATT and CDR2 SNEGSKA (reference sequence).

The CDR3 reads CASSLKFATENTEAFF. The CDR3, as DNA: TGTGCCAGCAGCTTAAAGTTTGCCACGGAGAACACTGAAGCTTTCTTT. The V call is TRBV7-8, the J call TRBJ1-1; no clear D gene. This CDR3 is 16 amino acids long. CDR1 SGHVS and CDR2 FQNEAQ come from the germline V gene. The V gene lost 2 bases and the J gene lost 1 base, with 14 bases spanning the gap.

V gene TRBV20-1 combines with J gene TRBJ2-2, with 7 bases aligning to TRBD2. Germline V CDR1 and CDR2: DFQATT, SNEGSKA (reference sequence). Losses at the gene ends were 2 bases for V and 7 bases for J; bases not matched to a gene: 7. This CDR3 comprises 14 residues. CDR3 in DNA: TGCAGTGCTAGAACAATGGCGGGAGACGGGGAGCTGTTTTTT. Its protein product is CSARTMAGDGELFF.

The chain joins TRBV21-1 to TRBJ1-2; the table gives TRBD1 as D, unverified against the DNA. TRBV21-1 is an annotated pseudogene. This CDR3 is built from 17 residues. DNA of the CDR3: TGTGCCAGCAGCAAAGCGGGAAAGGGGGCGTCTAAAGATGGCTACACCTTC. The encoded protein is CASSKAGKGASKDGYTF.

The CDR3 coding sequence is TGCGCCAGCAGCGAACAGACCGGGACAGGGAAGGGAAACATTCAGTACTTC. Translating it yields CASSEQTGTGKGNIQYF. The rearrangement links TRBV5-1 to TRBJ2-4, with 9 bases fitting TRBD1. Germline V lookup: CDR1 SGHRS, CDR2 YFSETQ. Losses at the gene ends were 4 bases for V and 6 bases for J; bases not matched to a gene: 14. This CDR3 has 17 residues.

This chain links TRBV11-2 with TRBJ2-5, with 10 bases matching TRBD2. CDR3 size: 15 residues. CDR1 and CDR2 from the germline V gene are SGHAT and FQNNGV. With 4 bases clipped from V and 1 base from J, the junction kept 3 bases outside the gene matches. The CDR3 loop reads CASSSLAGTQETQYF. The CDR3 nucleotides read TGTGCCAGCAGCTCACTAGCGGGGACCCAAGAGACCCAGTACTTC.

This clonotype showed up just a few times. The J gene is TRBJ1-5, the V gene TRBV12-3 or TRBV12-4; D is unresolved. CDR3 length equals 15 residues. Trimming stripped 0 bases from V and 6 bases from J, with 12 bases between. The CDR3 coding sequence is TGTGCCAGCAGTTTAGCGGTGTCTCCCTCTCAGCCCCAGCATTTT. This sequence encodes CASSLAVSPSQPQHF.

This clonotype occurred a few times. The chain is built from TRBV11-2 and TRBJ1-2, with 9 bases lining up with TRBD1. The CDR3 loop spans 13 amino acids. With 4 bases clipped from V and 7 bases from J, the junction kept 4 bases outside the gene matches. Germline CDR1 reads SGHAT; CDR2 reads FQNNGV. Here the CDR3 DNA reads TGTGCCAGCAGCTCGACACAGGGGGCTGGCTACACCTTC. Encoded protein: CASSSTQGAGYTF.

This clonotype was seen ten or more times. J is TRBJ1-2 and V is TRBV2, with D perhaps matching TRBD1 (5 bases). V was pared by 1 base and J by 3 bases, with 9 bases between. Germline CDR1 is SNHLY and CDR2 is FYNNEI. This CDR3 region has 14 residues. The CDR3 DNA reads TGTGCCAGCAGTGAAGGGGGGACTTACTATGGCTACACCTTC. The encoded protein is CASSEGGTYYGYTF.

This clonotype was seen only a few times. The chain carries TRBV29-1 and TRBJ1-2; D is unclear. Germline values: CDR1 SQVTM, CDR2 ANQGSEA. The CDR3 extends over 11 amino acids. V gave up 4 bases and J gave up 8 bases, with 11 bases separating them. The CDR3: CSVGGSGGYTF. The CDR3 coding sequence is TGCAGCGTTGGAGGGTCGGGCGGCTACACCTTC.

This clonotype was picked up a small number of times. The rearrangement uses TRBV6-5 and TRBJ1-6, with a tentative D call TRBD1 (6 bases). Germline V gene sequence: CDR1 MNHEY, CDR2 SVGAGI. V was clipped by 6 bases and J by 0 bases, with 15 bases between them. The CDR3 has 17 amino acids. The DNA for the CDR3 is TGTGCCAGCAGGCGTACAGGGTCGGGCTCCTATAATTCACCCCTCCACTTT. Amino acids: CASRRTGSGSYNSPLHF.

V usage is TRBV19 and J usage is TRBJ1-1; D gene uncertain. V was trimmed by 6 bases and J by 1 base, leaving 15 bases between them. Germline V gives CDR1 LNHDA, CDR2 SQIVND (reference sequence). The CDR3 has 15 residues. As DNA, the CDR3 is TGTGCCAGTAGCCCCACGGTCGGGCGGAACACTGAAGCTTTCTTT. Amino acids: CASSPTVGRNTEAFF. The whole variable domain, remainder taken from reference TRBV19 and TRBJ1-1, is DGGITQSPKYLFRKEGQNVTLSCEQNLNHDAMYWYRQDPGQGLRLIYYSQIVNDFQKGDIAEGYSVSREKKESFPLTVTSAQKNPTAFYLCASSPTVGRNTEAFFGQGTRLTVV.

The rearrangement uses TRBV10-1 and TRBJ2-1; TRBD2 aligns across 10 bases. The CDR3 runs to 15 residues. V gave up 4 bases and J gave up 5 bases; unmatched junction bases: 5. Germline V CDR1 and CDR2: WNHNN, SYGVQD (reference sequence). This CDR3 reads CASSGTSGADNEQFF. In DNA form, the CDR3 reads TGCGCCAGCAGTGGGACTAGCGGTGCAGACAATGAGCAGTTCTTC.

Worth noting for this clonotype: Given a much more abundant clone one base away, this may be a read error. This rearrangement joins TRBV29-1 to TRBJ1-1; D unclear. The germline gives CDR1 SQVTM, CDR2 ANQGSEA. This CDR3 is built from 14 residues. Trimming removed 7 bases from V and 4 bases from J, with 19 bases in between. The CDR3 protein is CSARFGRGSTEAFF. CDR3 in DNA: TGCAGCGCTCGTTTCGGGCGAGGCAGCACTGAAGCTTTCTTT.

CDR3 sequence reads: CASELSGDQPQHF. As DNA, the CDR3 is TGTGCCAGCGAACTTTCTGGCGATCAGCCCCAGCATTTT. The rearrangement joins TRBV6-1 to TRBJ1-5; D is uncertain. Trimming pared 8 bases from V and 5 bases from J, leaving 13 bases between. The CDR3 covers 13 residues. The germline V gene has CDR1 MNHNS and CDR2 SASEGT.

This clonotype was detected a few times. The J gene is TRBJ2-7, the V gene TRBV3-1; the D is unclear. Germline V gene lookup returns CDR1 LGHDT and CDR2 YNNKEL (reference sequence). V shed 4 bases and J shed 2 bases, with 18 bases lying between them. The CDR3 loop spans 16 amino acids. The CDR3 spells CASSRILGGFTYEQYF. CDR3 in DNA: TGTGCCAGCAGCCGAATTCTAGGTGGGTTTACCTACGAGCAGTACTTC.

This clonotype was observed a single time. The V and J genes are TRBV14 and TRBJ2-3; D is possibly TRBD1 (6 bases). The CDR3 totals 15 residues. Trimming cost V 0 bases and J 6 bases, with 13 bases left between them. The germline V gene encodes CDR1 SGHDN and CDR2 FVKESK. CDR3 bases: TGTGCCAGCAGCCAAGATATGGGGACAATCGATACGCAGTATTTT. As protein: CASSQDMGTIDTQYF.